The next 19 T cell receptor beta chains were all read from a single sample in a study of cytomegalovirus exposure and HLA in healthy donors. PCR primers comprised 60 Vbeta and 13 Jbeta primers. Profiled with immunoSEQ multiplex PCR; TCRdb holds only in-frame clones, not every one. This sample has over 100,000 clones; about 80% occur once, and the top ten carry about 5.4%. The sample comprised PBMCs. The receptors stem from a woman between 18 and 30 years old in good health and CMV-seropositive.

The V gene is TRBV2, the J gene TRBJ2-7, with TRBD2 matching over 8 bases. The CDR3 length is 14 residues. The ends lost 8 bases at V and 5 bases at J; junction bases unmatched: 11. In germline, CDR1 is SNHLY, CDR2 FYNNEI. CDR3 nucleotides: TGTGCCAGCGGGGGTGCAAACGGGAGGGACGAGCAGTACTTC. This sequence encodes CASGGANGRDEQYF.

The chain recombines TRBV19 with TRBJ1-5; tentative D call: TRBD1 (5 bases). V lost 5 bases to trimming and J lost 0 bases, with 14 bases between them. The length of the CDR3 is 16 residues. Germline V gene data show CDR1 as LNHDA and CDR2 as SQIVND (reference sequence). In DNA, the CDR3 is TGTGCCAGTAGTCCCCTCCGGGGGGATAGCAATCAGCCCCAGCATTTT. It codes for CASSPLRGDSNQPQHF.

V gene TRBV10-2 combines with J gene TRBJ2-5, with TRBD2 as a possible D gene (5 bases). With 1 base removed from V and 1 base from J, the gap between germline ends came to 28 bases. This CDR3 spans 21 amino acids. CDR1 and CDR2 (germline): WSHSY, SAAADI. CDR3 nucleotides: TGCGCCAGCAGTGAGTGGTCGGCAGGAGGTGTTGGTTCGGGTTCCCAAGAGACCCAGTACTTC. Residues: CASSEWSAGGVGSGSQETQYF.

This clone has only a few counts. The chain joins TRBV6-4 to TRBJ2-1, with D tentatively TRBD1 (6 bases). The length of the CDR3 is 14 residues. V was clipped by 3 bases and J by 7 bases, with 13 bases between them. Germline assignment: CDR1 MRHNA and CDR2 SNTAGT. The CDR3, as DNA: TGTGCCAGCAGTGAAGGGGGAGAAGGGAATGAGCAGTTCTTC. Protein: CASSEGGEGNEQFF.

The chain combines TRBV27 with TRBJ2-5, with TRBD2 matching 11 bases. The CDR3 covers 15 residues. V dropped 4 bases and J dropped 5; count of bases not matched to a gene: 6. CDR1 MNHEY and CDR2 SMNVEV come from the germline V gene (reference sequence). This chain's CDR3 is CASSSGLAVFETQYF. Here the CDR3 DNA reads TGTGCCAGCAGTTCGGGACTAGCGGTTTTCGAGACCCAGTACTTC.

The chain employs TRBV21-1 and TRBJ2-6; the table's TRBD1 call for D was not verified on the DNA. TRBV21-1 is assigned pseudogene status. The CDR3 covers 18 residues. CDR3: CASSKWGQVCPGANVLTF. The CDR3 DNA is TGTGCCAGCAGCAAGTGGGGACAGGTATGCCCTGGGGCCAACGTCCTGACTTTC.

The V and J genes are TRBV11-2 and TRBJ2-7; tentative D call: TRBD2 (6 bases). Germline lookup yields CDR1 SGHAT and CDR2 FQNNGV. The V end was cut by 5 bases, the J end by 0 bases, with 14 bases between. There are 15 residues in the CDR3. The CDR3 loop reads CASSLAGTNSYEQYF. CDR3 DNA sequence: TGTGCCAGCAGCCTCGCGGGGACCAACTCCTACGAGCAGTACTTC.

The gene calls are TRBV5-1 and TRBJ1-2; D perhaps matches TRBD1 (5 bases). The CDR3 is made up of 18 amino acids. The germline V gene encodes CDR1 SGHRS and CDR2 YFSETQ. The germline V and J ends were trimmed by 0 bases and 6 bases, with 24 bases remaining between them. CDR3 bases: TGCGCCAGCAGCTTGGCCCGGGACTACATCCCCACATCGGATGGCTACACCTTC. Encoded protein: CASSLARDYIPTSDGYTF.

The chain carries TRBV6-5 and TRBJ2-7; 9 bases match TRBD1. The CDR3 sequence is 14 residues long. Per germline, CDR1 MNHEY and CDR2 SVGAGI. The V gene end was trimmed by 7 bases and the J gene end by 2 bases; junction bases not matched to a gene: 6. The CDR3 DNA reads TGTGCCAGCAAGGGGACAGGGACCACCTACGAGCAGTACTTC. Translated, it gives CASKGTGTTYEQYF.

V gene TRBV27 combines with J gene TRBJ1-4; 8 bases line up with TRBD1. Germline lookup yields CDR1 MNHEY and CDR2 SMNVEV (reference sequence). V lost 5 bases and J lost 5; bases outside the gene matches: 7. The length of the CDR3 is 15 residues. CDR3 loop: CASSGTGGGNEKLFF. The CDR3 coding sequence is TGTGCCAGCAGTGGAACAGGGGGTGGCAATGAAAAACTGTTTTTT.

V is TRBV9 and J is TRBJ2-1, with 7 bases fitting TRBD2. V lost 0 bases and J lost 6; bases outside the gene matches: 6. The V gene's germline CDR1 is SGDLS and CDR2 YYNGEE. The CDR3 sequence is 15 residues long. CDR3 amino acids: CASSVAGGSFNEQFF. The CDR3 DNA reads TGTGCCAGCAGCGTAGCTGGCGGGAGTTTCAATGAGCAGTTCTTC. The complete variable domain, with remaining parts taken from reference TRBV9 and TRBJ2-1, reads DSGVTQTPKHLITATGQRVTLRCSPRSGDLSVYWYQQSLDQGLQFLIQYYNGEERAKGNILERFSAQQFPDLHSELNLSSLELGDSALYFCASSVAGGSFNEQFFGPGTRLTVL.

The chain recombines TRBV30 with TRBJ1-6, with a possible D match to TRBD1 (5 bases). The CDR3 is made up of 13 amino acids. CDR1 is GTSNPN and CDR2 is SVGIG in the germline V gene (reference sequence). The germline V and J ends were trimmed by 4 bases and 7 bases, with 11 bases remaining between them. This CDR3 reads CAWISGYNSPLHF. The CDR3 DNA sequence: TGTGCCTGGATCTCAGGGTACAATTCACCCCTCCACTTT.

The chain carries TRBV27 and TRBJ2-1; TRBD2 aligns across 8 bases. The V and J ends lost 6 bases and 1 base, in that order; junction bases with no gene match: 5. This CDR3 spans 15 amino acids. Germline assignment: CDR1 MNHEY and CDR2 SMNVEV (reference sequence). This CDR3 reads CASSVSGSSYNEQFF. In nucleotides, the CDR3 is TGTGCCAGCAGCGTCAGCGGGAGTTCCTACAATGAGCAGTTCTTC.

This chain connects TRBV30 to TRBJ2-5; tentative D call: TRBD1 (6 bases). The V gene's germline CDR1 is GTSNPN and CDR2 SVGIG (reference sequence). This CDR3 is 12 amino acids long. The CDR3 region is CAWDKSQETQYF. CDR3 coding DNA: TGTGCTTGGGACAAAAGTCAAGAGACCCAGTACTTC. The complete variable domain, with remaining parts taken from reference TRBV30 and TRBJ2-5, reads SQTIHQWPATLVQPVGSPLSLECTVEGTSNPNLYWYRQAAGRGLQLLFYSVGIGQISSEVPQNLSASRPQDRQFILSSKKLLLSDSGFYLCAWDKSQETQYFGPGTRLLVL.

CDR3 in amino acids: CASSPPTGGGYEQYF. DNA of the CDR3: TGTGCCAGCTCACCACCGACAGGGGGCGGCTACGAGCAGTACTTC. The chain joins TRBV18 to TRBJ2-7; 10 bases line up with TRBD1. There are 15 residues in the CDR3. Germline V gene lookup returns CDR1 KGHSH and CDR2 LQKENI. The ends lost 0 bases at V and 3 bases at J; junction bases unmatched: 2.

This clone was seen ten or more times. The chain couples TRBV29-1 to TRBJ2-2, with TRBD2 matching 8 bases. The CDR3 extends over 18 amino acids. Unmatched junction bases numbered 12, after V lost 3 bases and J lost 0 bases. Germline V gene data show CDR1 as SQVTM and CDR2 as ANQGSEA. The CDR3 nucleotides are TGCAGCGTTGAGGAGCACACTAGCGGCCAGGCGAACACCGGGGAGCTGTTTTTT. This sequence encodes CSVEEHTSGQANTGELFF.

This clone was recorded once. The chain is built from TRBV5-1 and TRBJ1-3; 7 bases are a match to TRBD1. The CDR3 consists of 16 residues. Germline values: CDR1 SGHRS, CDR2 YFSETQ. V gave up 2 bases and J gave up 1 base; unmatched junction bases: 6. This CDR3 is CASSFQGGGSGNTIYF. The CDR3 DNA reads TGCGCCAGCAGCTTCCAAGGGGGCGGTTCTGGAAACACCATATATTTT.

This rearrangement joins TRBV2 to TRBJ2-3, with 9 bases identical to TRBD2. V gave up 4 bases and J gave up 4 bases; unmatched junction bases: 12. Germline-derived CDR1 and CDR2 are SNHLY and FYNNEI. This CDR3 has 17 amino acids. CDR3 residues: CASSALTSGLAPDTQYF. CDR3 DNA sequence: TGTGCCAGCAGTGCCCTTACCTCGGGACTAGCCCCAGATACGCAGTATTTT.

This clone has just one count. The chain carries TRBV27 and TRBJ1-1; D is perhaps TRBD1 (5 bases). Between the trimmed V and J ends, which lost 0 bases and 0 bases, there was a span of 11 bases. The germline gives CDR1 MNHEY, CDR2 SMNVEV (reference sequence). This CDR3 spans 16 amino acids. The CDR3 nucleotides are TGTGCCAGCAGTTTATCATGGGGGGAAGTGAACACTGAAGCTTTCTTT. It is translated as CASSLSWGEVNTEAFF.